This TCR beta chain was retrieved from a study of T cells in Graves' hyperthyroidism and ophthalmopathy. V gave up 8 bases and J gave up 7 bases, with 11 bases separating them. CDR1 MNHEY and CDR2 SVGEGT come from the germline V gene. The CDR3 sequence is 11 residues long. The investigators amplified TCR beta CDR3 regions from RNA transcripts. The primer set for the first-round RT-PCR of the TCR CDR3 was HTBI. TCRdb processed the multiplex PCR reads anew with MiXCR; each CDR3 protein has one entry. Among 450,000 to 600,000 distinct CDR3 sequences listed, 20% were seen once. This clonotype originated in a middle-aged man with Graves' ophthalmopathy. The chain has TRBV6-2 or TRBV6-3 and TRBJ1-1; tentatively, D is TRBD1 (5 bases). The material sequenced was blood. CDR3 bases: TGTGCCAGCTTGGGTGGGGGTGAAGCTTTCTTT. It specifies CASLGGGEAFF.